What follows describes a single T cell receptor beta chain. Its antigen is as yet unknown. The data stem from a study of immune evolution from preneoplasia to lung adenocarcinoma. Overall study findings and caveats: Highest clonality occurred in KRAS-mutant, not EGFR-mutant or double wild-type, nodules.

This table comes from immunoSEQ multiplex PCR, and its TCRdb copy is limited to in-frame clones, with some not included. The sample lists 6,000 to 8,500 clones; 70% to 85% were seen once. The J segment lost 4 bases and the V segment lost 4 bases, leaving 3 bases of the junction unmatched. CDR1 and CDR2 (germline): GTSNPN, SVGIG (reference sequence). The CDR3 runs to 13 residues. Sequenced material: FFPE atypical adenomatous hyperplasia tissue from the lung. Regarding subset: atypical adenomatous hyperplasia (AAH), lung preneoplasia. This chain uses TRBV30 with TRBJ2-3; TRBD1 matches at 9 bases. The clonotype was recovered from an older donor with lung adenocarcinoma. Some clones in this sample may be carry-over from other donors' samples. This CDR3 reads CAWTTGGADTQYF. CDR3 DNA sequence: TGTGCCTGGACGACAGGGGGTGCAGATACGCAGTATTTT.